The 13 T cell receptor beta chains in this list originate from one sample, sequenced in a study of cytomegalovirus exposure and HLA in healthy donors. The PCR employed 60 Vbeta primers together with 13 Jbeta primers. The method was immunoSEQ multiplex PCR; TCRdb's version includes in-frame clones alone and lacks a portion of them. The sample lists approximately 120,000 clones; 70% to 90% were seen once. Sequencing was performed on PBMCs. Receptor source: a man aged 18 to 30 in good health and CMV-seropositive.

The chain combines TRBV28 with TRBJ1-2, with a weak D call TRBD1 (6 bases). Germline V gene data show CDR1 as MDHEN and CDR2 as SYDVKM. The CDR3 runs 14 residues. Trimming left V 7 bases short and J 5 bases short, with 17 bases between. CDR3 amino acids: CASKPRGGAYGYTF. As DNA, the CDR3 is TGTGCCAGCAAACCAAGGGGGGGGGCATATGGCTACACCTTC.

The chain recombines TRBV7-3 with TRBJ1-1; D is possibly TRBD1 (5 bases). Trimming pared 5 bases from V and 2 bases from J, leaving 9 bases between. The germline V gene encodes CDR1 SGHTA and CDR2 FQGTGA. The length of the CDR3 is 13 residues. CDR3 loop: CASSHTGNTEAFF. The CDR3 nucleotides read TGTGCCAGCAGCCATACAGGCAACACTGAAGCTTTCTTT.

The chain employs TRBV15 and TRBJ2-5; D possibly corresponds to TRBD2 (5 bases). This CDR3 comprises 13 residues. Per germline, CDR1 LNHNV and CDR2 YYDKDF (reference sequence). The ends were cut back, 0 bases at V and 10 bases at J, with 12 bases in the middle. The CDR3 DNA follows: TGTGCCACCAGCAGAGATCTTGAGGGAAGCCAGTACTTC. It yields the protein CATSRDLEGSQYF.

The chain couples TRBV15 to TRBJ2-5, with D possibly being TRBD2 (6 bases). The CDR3 covers 14 residues. The germline V gene encodes CDR1 LNHNV and CDR2 YYDKDF (reference sequence). The V gene lost 3 bases and the J gene lost 9 bases, with 17 bases spanning the gap. In DNA, the CDR3 is TGTGCCACCAGCAGGGAATGGGAACCGGGGGCCCAGTACTTC. As protein: CATSREWEPGAQYF.

This rearrangement joins TRBV7-9 to TRBJ1-1; unclear D gene. Germline assignment: CDR1 SEHNR and CDR2 FQNEAQ (reference sequence). This CDR3 contains 13 residues. Trimming shortened V by 8 bases and J by 2 bases, and 12 bases separated the two germline ends. As DNA, the CDR3 is TGTGCCAGCTTGTACCGGGGTAACACTGAAGCTTTCTTT. This translates into CASLYRGNTEAFF.

V and J are TRBV5-4 and TRBJ2-7, with 9 bases aligning to TRBD2. Germline assignment: CDR1 SGHNT and CDR2 YYREEE (reference sequence). Losses at the gene ends were 3 bases for V and 3 bases for J; bases not matched to a gene: 4. The CDR3 is made up of 14 amino acids. CDR3 in DNA: TGTGCCAGCAGCTGGGCGGGGGGGGTCTACGAGCAGTACTTC. Protein product: CASSWAGGVYEQYF. The complete variable domain, with remaining parts taken from reference TRBV5-4 and TRBJ2-7, reads ETGVTQSPTHLIKTRGQQVTLRCSSQSGHNTVSWYQQALGQGPQFIFQYYREEENGRGNFPPRFSGLQFPNYSSELNVNALELDDSALYLCASSWAGGVYEQYFGPGTRLTVT.

The V call is TRBV14, the J call TRBJ1-4; 7 bases line up with TRBD1. After removal of 1 base from V and 7 bases from J, the junction contained 6 bases not matched to a gene. The CDR3 covers 15 residues. Germline V gene sequence: CDR1 SGHDN, CDR2 FVKESK. As DNA, the CDR3 is TGTGCCAGCAGCCAAGGAGACAGGGAAATTGAAAAACTGTTTTTT. Translation gives CASSQGDREIEKLFF.

In its sample, this clone was seen once. CDR3 sequence: CSVEGPGGTEAFF. The CDR3 DNA reads as TGCAGCGTTGAAGGCCCAGGGGGCACTGAAGCTTTCTTT. This rearrangement joins TRBV29-1 to TRBJ1-1, with 7 bases identical to TRBD1. The V gene's germline CDR1 is SQVTM and CDR2 ANQGSEA. This CDR3 contains 13 residues. V shed 1 base, J shed 4 bases, and the junction held 3 bases outside the gene matches.

This chain connects TRBV15 to TRBJ2-2; 14 bases line up with TRBD2. Germline V gene lookup returns CDR1 LNHNV and CDR2 YYDKDF (reference sequence). The CDR3 covers 18 residues. The J segment lost 7 bases and the V segment lost 0 bases, leaving 7 bases of the junction unmatched. The CDR3 region has the DNA TGTGCCACCAGCAGAGATAAGGGACTAGCGGGGGATGTCGGGGAGCTGTTTTTT. Translated, it gives CATSRDKGLAGDVGELFF.

This clone has more than one count but fewer than ten. V and J are TRBV9 and TRBJ2-7, with a weak D call TRBD1 (6 bases). The germline V gene encodes CDR1 SGDLS and CDR2 YYNGEE. CDR3 length: 15 amino acids. Trimming removed 0 bases from V and 5 bases from J, with 15 bases in between. The CDR3 nucleotides are TGTGCCAGCAGCGTAGCTGGGGGCGGGTGGGACGAGCAGTACTTC. This encodes CASSVAGGGWDEQYF.

The chain combines TRBV6-5 with TRBJ1-4, with a tentative D call TRBD1 (6 bases). Germline CDR1 and CDR2: MNHEY and SVGAGI. V shed 0 bases and J shed 7 bases, with 15 bases lying between them. This CDR3 spans 16 amino acids. CDR3 region: CASSYSGALGSEKLFF. For the CDR3, the DNA is TGTGCCAGCAGTTACTCGGGGGCGTTAGGGAGTGAAAAACTGTTTTTT.

V is TRBV9 and J is TRBJ2-1; perhaps TRBD2 as D (7 bases). This CDR3 region has 15 residues. The germline V gene has CDR1 SGDLS and CDR2 YYNGEE. V lost 2 bases and J lost 5, with 14 bases in between. The DNA for the CDR3 is TGTGCCAGCAGCGTTGGGGGGGCTCCCAACAATGAGCAGTTCTTC. Amino acid sequence: CASSVGGAPNNEQFF.

The V gene is TRBV13, the J gene TRBJ2-7, with a weak D call TRBD2 (6 bases). Trimming left V 5 bases short and J 6 bases short, with 14 bases between. Looked up from germline, CDR1 is PRHDT and CDR2 is FYEKMQ (reference sequence). This CDR3 has 13 residues. The CDR3 here is CASSAPAGIEQYF. The CDR3 DNA reads TGTGCCAGCAGCGCTCCGGCGGGGATCGAGCAGTACTTC. The whole variable domain, remainder taken from reference TRBV13 and TRBJ2-7, is AAGVIQSPRHLIKEKRETATLKCYPIPRHDTVYWYQQGPGQDPQFLISFYEKMQSDKGSIPDRFSAQQFSDYHSELNMSSLELGDSALYFCASSAPAGIEQYFGPGTRLTVT.